This entry describes one T cell receptor beta chain. Trimming took off 11 bases at V and 5 bases at J, with 15 bases between the two ends. Looked up from germline, CDR1 is LNHDA and CDR2 is SQIVND (reference sequence). The CDR3 loop spans 13 amino acids. This sample is part of a study of Graves' ophthalmopathy and Graves' hyperthyroidism. Amplification targeted the TCR beta CDR3 regions, with RNA transcripts as the source material. First-round RT-PCR relied on HTBI primers, and a second-round multiplex PCR came next. TCRdb ran MiXCR on the multiplex PCR reads and lists one entry per CDR3 protein. The repertoire includes 40,000 to 45,000 distinct CDR3 sequences, over 40% of them detected once, and 18% sits in the top ten.

The chain employs TRBV19 and TRBJ2-2, with TRBD1 as a possible D gene (7 bases). Sequencing was performed on peripheral blood. This TCR was recovered from an adult man with Graves' ophthalmopathy. The CDR3 DNA follows: TGTGCCTGCGGGGCAGGGGGAACCGGGGAGCTGTTTTTT. It translates to CACGAGGTGELFF. The full variable domain, completed using reference TRBV19 and TRBJ2-2, is DGGITQSPKYLFRKEGQNVTLSCEQNLNHDAMYWYRQDPGQGLRLIYYSQIVNDFQKGDIAEGYSVSREKKESFPLTVTSAQKNPTAFYLCACGAGGTGELFFGEGSRLTVL.